What follows are 12 T cell receptor beta chains derived from one specimen sequenced in a study of memory CD4+ T cells and cytomegalovirus serostatus. Single viable CD3+CD4+CD8-CD45RO+ cells were sorted as the memory CD4+ T cells. The table came from immunoSEQ multiplex PCR; TCRdb's copy has only in-frame clones and leaves some out. Altogether around 49,000 clones are present, roughly 78% being singletons, with the ten largest covering about 0.7%. The specimen sequenced was memory CD4+ T cells from blood. These receptors came from an adult in good health and CMV-seronegative.

The rearrangement joins TRBV27 to TRBJ2-7; 7 bases are a match to TRBD1. Looked up from germline, CDR1 is MNHEY and CDR2 is SMNVEV (reference sequence). The CDR3 consists of 17 residues. With V trimmed by 2 bases and J by 3 bases, 13 bases remained unmatched. In nucleotides, the CDR3 is TGTGCCAGCAGTTTACGGAGGACAGGACTGGGCCTCTACGAGCAGTACTTC. Translating it yields CASSLRRTGLGLYEQYF.

This clone was observed once. The chain couples TRBV19 to TRBJ1-1; tentative D call: TRBD1 (6 bases). Trimming removed 5 bases at V and 1 base at J, with 8 bases between. Per germline, CDR1 LNHDA and CDR2 SQIVND (reference sequence). CDR3 length: 13 residues. The CDR3 loop reads CASSYRANTEAFF. CDR3 DNA sequence: TGTGCCAGTAGTTACAGGGCGAACACTGAAGCTTTCTTT.

The rearrangement uses TRBV2 and TRBJ2-2, with unresolved D. The CDR3 contains 11 residues. Trimming took 5 bases from V and 4 from J, leaving 2 bases between them. CDR1 is SNHLY and CDR2 is FYNNEI in the germline V gene. DNA for the CDR3: TGTGCCAGCAGTAGCACCGGGGAGCTGTTTTTT. This codes for CASSSTGELFF.

The rearrangement links TRBV10-1 to TRBJ2-5, with D possibly TRBD1 on 5 matching bases. The V gene's germline CDR1 is WNHNN and CDR2 SYGVQD (reference sequence). Trimming shortened V by 5 bases and J by 4 bases, and 11 bases separated the two germline ends. CDR3 length equals 13 residues. CDR3 in DNA: TGCGCCAGCAGTCAGACAGTGGGAGAGACCCAGTACTTC. It yields the protein CASSQTVGETQYF.

A single count supports this clone. The chain uses TRBV29-1 and TRBJ2-1, with D perhaps matching TRBD1 (5 bases). The CDR3 is made up of 14 amino acids. The ends were cut back, 5 bases at V and 1 base at J, with 12 bases in the middle. CDR1 SQVTM and CDR2 ANQGSEA come from the germline V gene. In DNA form, the CDR3 reads TGCAGCGTTACCAGGGCTGGATCCTACAATGAGCAGTTCTTC. Translation: CSVTRAGSYNEQFF.

The chain carries TRBV7-3 and TRBJ1-5; 7 nucleotides align to TRBD1. After removal of 5 bases from V and 7 bases from J, the junction contained 5 bases not matched to a gene. The CDR3 covers 13 residues. Germline V gene data show CDR1 as SGHTA and CDR2 as FQGTGA. The CDR3 spells CASSAQTGQPQHF. The DNA for the CDR3 is TGTGCCAGCAGCGCCCAGACAGGGCAGCCCCAGCATTTT.

This rearrangement joins TRBV11-1 to TRBJ2-7; D may be TRBD2 (6 bases). The V gene's germline CDR1 is SGHAT and CDR2 FQDESV (reference sequence). The length of the CDR3 is 13 residues. Trimming took 5 bases from V and 1 from J, leaving 9 bases between them. The CDR3 loop is CASSRGKSYEQYF. The DNA of the CDR3 is TGTGCCAGCAGCCGCGGGAAATCCTACGAGCAGTACTTC.

This clone was counted once. The gene calls are TRBV14 and TRBJ2-1; D is unclear. The V end lost 0 bases, the J end lost 6 bases, and 9 bases lay between the germline ends. This CDR3 has 14 amino acids. Germline CDR1 SGHDN, CDR2 FVKESK. In DNA form, the CDR3 reads TGTGCCAGCAGCCAAGACCAATTTAGCAATGAGCAGTTCTTC. This encodes CASSQDQFSNEQFF.

The chain links TRBV19 to TRBJ1-1, with TRBD1 matching 9 bases. V was clipped by 4 bases and J by 6 bases; unmatched bases: 9. The CDR3 length is 15 residues. Germline CDR1 reads LNHDA; CDR2 reads SQIVND (reference sequence). The CDR3 sequence is CASSTTGGYRAEAFF. The CDR3 nucleotides are TGTGCCAGTAGTACCACAGGGGGCTATAGGGCTGAAGCTTTCTTT.

The chain is built from TRBV27 and TRBJ2-7; 9 bases fit TRBD2. Germline values: CDR1 MNHEY, CDR2 SMNVEV (reference sequence). The CDR3 runs 14 residues. The J segment lost 4 bases and the V segment lost 3 bases, leaving 4 bases of the junction unmatched. The DNA of the CDR3 is TGTGCCAGCAGTTTCATAGCGGGAGCATACGAGCAGTACTTC. It is translated as CASSFIAGAYEQYF.

The chain carries TRBV30 and TRBJ1-5; D is ambiguous. The CDR3 runs to 14 residues. The germline V gene has CDR1 GTSNPN and CDR2 SVGIG (reference sequence). V lost 1 base and J 2 bases, leaving 9 bases between the germline ends. The CDR3 reads CAWSAAGGNQPQHF. The CDR3 DNA sequence: TGTGCCTGGAGTGCTGCCGGTGGCAATCAGCCCCAGCATTTT.

V and J are TRBV6-5 and TRBJ2-5; TRBD1 agrees at 7 bases. The trim removed 6 bases at V and 5 bases at J, leaving 9 bases unmatched. Germline V gene data show CDR1 as MNHEY and CDR2 as SVGAGI. The CDR3 is 14 amino acids. This CDR3 reads CASSPRGSSETQYF. The CDR3 coding sequence is TGTGCCAGCAGCCCCAGGGGGAGTTCGGAGACCCAGTACTTC.